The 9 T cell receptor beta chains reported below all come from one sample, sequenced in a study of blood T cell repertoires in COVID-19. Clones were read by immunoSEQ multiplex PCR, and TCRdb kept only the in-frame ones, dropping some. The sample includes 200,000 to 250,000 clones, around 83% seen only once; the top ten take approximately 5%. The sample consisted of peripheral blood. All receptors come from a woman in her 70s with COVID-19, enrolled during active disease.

The CDR3 coding sequence is TGTGCCAGCAGTTACTCAGCGGGGATCGCTTTCTTT. This gives the protein CASSYSAGIAFF. The chain couples TRBV6-5 to TRBJ1-1; D not resolved. CDR1 and CDR2 from the germline V gene are MNHEY and SVGAGI. This CDR3 comprises 12 residues. V was trimmed by 0 bases and J by 11 bases, leaving 10 bases between them.

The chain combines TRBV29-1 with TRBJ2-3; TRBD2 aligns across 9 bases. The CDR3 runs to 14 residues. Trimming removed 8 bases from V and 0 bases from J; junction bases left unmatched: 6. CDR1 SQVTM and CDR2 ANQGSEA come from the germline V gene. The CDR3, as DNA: TGCAGCACCGCGAGCGGGAGGAGCACAGATACGCAGTATTTT. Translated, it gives CSTASGRSTDTQYF.

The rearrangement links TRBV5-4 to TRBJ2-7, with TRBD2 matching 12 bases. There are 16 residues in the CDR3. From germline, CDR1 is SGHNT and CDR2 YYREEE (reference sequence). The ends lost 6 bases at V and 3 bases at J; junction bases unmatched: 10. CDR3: CASTEGLAGGFYEQYF. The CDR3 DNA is TGTGCCAGCACCGAGGGGCTAGCGGGAGGGTTCTACGAGCAGTACTTC.

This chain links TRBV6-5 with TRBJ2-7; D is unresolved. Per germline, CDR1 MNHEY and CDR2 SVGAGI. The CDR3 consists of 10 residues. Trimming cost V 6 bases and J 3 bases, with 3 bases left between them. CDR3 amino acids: CASRHYEQYF. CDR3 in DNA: TGTGCCAGCAGACACTACGAGCAGTACTTC.

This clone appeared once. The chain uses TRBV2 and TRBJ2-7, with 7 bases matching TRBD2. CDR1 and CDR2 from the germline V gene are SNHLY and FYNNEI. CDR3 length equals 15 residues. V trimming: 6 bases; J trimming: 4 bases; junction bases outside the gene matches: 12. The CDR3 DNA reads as TGTGCCAGCAGAGGGCCCGGCGGGAGCCTTTACGAGCAGTACTTC. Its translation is CASRGPGGSLYEQYF. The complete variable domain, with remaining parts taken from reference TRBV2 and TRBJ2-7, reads EPEVTQTPSHQVTQMGQEVILRCVPISNHLYFYWYRQILGQKVEFLVSFYNNEISEKSEIFDDQFSVERPDGSNFTLKIRSTKLEDSAMYFCASRGPGGSLYEQYFGPGTRLTVT.

CDR3 loop: CASSPNRGSYEQYF. CDR3 nucleotides: TGTGCCAGCAGCCCCAACAGGGGGTCCTACGAGCAGTACTTC. This chain links TRBV7-3 with TRBJ2-7, with TRBD1 identical over 8 bases. The CDR3 has 14 residues. Trimming took 5 bases from V and 1 from J; bases not matched to a gene: 4. Germline values: CDR1 SGHTA, CDR2 FQGTGA.

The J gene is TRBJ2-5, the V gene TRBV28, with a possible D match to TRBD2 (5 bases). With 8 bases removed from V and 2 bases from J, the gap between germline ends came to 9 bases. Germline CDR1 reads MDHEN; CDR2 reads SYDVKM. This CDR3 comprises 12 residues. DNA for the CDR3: TGTGCCAGCTCCCAGCGGCAAGAGACCCAGTACTTC. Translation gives CASSQRQETQYF.

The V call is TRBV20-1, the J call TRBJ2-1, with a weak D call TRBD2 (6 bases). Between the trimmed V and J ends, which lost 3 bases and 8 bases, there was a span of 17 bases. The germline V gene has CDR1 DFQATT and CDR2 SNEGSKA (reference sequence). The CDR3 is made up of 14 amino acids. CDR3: CSASPVGLRDEQFF. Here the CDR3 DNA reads TGCAGTGCTAGTCCGGTGGGACTCCGCGATGAGCAGTTCTTC.

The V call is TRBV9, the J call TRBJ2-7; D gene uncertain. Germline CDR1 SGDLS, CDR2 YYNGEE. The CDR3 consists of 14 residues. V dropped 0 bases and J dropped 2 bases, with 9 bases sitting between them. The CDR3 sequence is CASSVGSLAYEQYF. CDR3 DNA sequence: TGTGCCAGCAGCGTAGGGTCCCTAGCCTACGAGCAGTACTTC.